The clone carrying this T cell receptor (beta chain) has a handful of counts. Antigen specificity is unknown. This specimen belongs to a study of cytotoxic CD8 clonotypes in ibrutinib-treated CLL. Study-level background: Patients attained approximately 25 partial and 2 complete responses; at median around 70 months, around 15 remained remitted while around twelve progressed. Mean values per sample were around 250,000 productive templates and 94,082 productive rearrangements. The study's findings and limits: Baseline clonality, higher than in age-matched healthy donors, tracked circulating CD8+ T-cell counts. Contraction or stability on treatment was seen for public clonotypes, which were uncommon.

The CDR3 extends over 15 amino acids. Germline CDR1 LNHDA, CDR2 SQIVND (reference sequence). V lost 6 bases to trimming and J lost 1 base, with 15 bases between them. Sequencing used immunoSEQ multiplex PCR; TCRdb keeps in-frame clones, though not all of them. The sample shows some 120,000 clones, 84% of them seen only once. V and J are TRBV19 and TRBJ1-1; D not certain. The material was PBMCs, obtained after 24 months of ibrutinib treatment. This receptor was identified in a human donor with chronic lymphocytic leukemia. The CDR3 nucleotides read TGTGCCAGTAGCCAGGACGGTGAGGGGAACACTGAAGCTTTCTTT. It specifies CASSQDGEGNTEAFF.